This T cell receptor beta chain was sequenced for a study of CD8+ T cells in alopecia areata. Study-wide background: It was oral tofacitinib, at 5 to 10 mg twice daily, that treated patients received.

Findings and caveats of the study: In lesional scalp, particularly from alopecia totalis/universalis, clonality was higher than in normal scalp.

RNA was extracted and reverse transcribed into cDNA as the sequencing template. Here immunoSEQ multiplex PCR was the method, and the copy in TCRdb shows in-frame clones only, minus some. This table has roughly 180,000 clones, roughly 53% appearing once. The treatment: oral pan-JAK inhibitor, 5-10 mg twice daily. Germline CDR1 and CDR2: SGDLS and YYNGEE. The CDR3 spans 14 residues. Trimming took 2 bases from V and 0 from J, leaving 7 bases between them. Notes on this clone: Its antigen is as yet unknown.

Sequenced material: CD8+ T cells sorted from blood, taken at week 24, from a patient treated with tofacitinib. The sequence was obtained from a human donor with alopecia areata. The chain carries TRBV9 and TRBJ2-3; no clear D. The CDR3 reads CASSVGRSTDTQYF. CDR3 nucleotide sequence: TGTGCCAGCAGCGTCGGACGGAGCACAGATACGCAGTATTTT.